This T cell receptor (beta chain) was recovered during a study of blood T cell repertoires in COVID-19. About the study: PBMCs, B-cell-depleted T cells, or T cells were the source of the cDNA or gDNA that made up the material.

The V end was cut by 6 bases, the J end by 8 bases, with 13 bases between. Per the germline V gene, CDR1 is ENHRY and CDR2 is SYGVKD. The CDR3 extends over 12 amino acids. Only in-frame clones appear in the TCRdb table, and some are missing; sequencing was by immunoSEQ multiplex PCR. The sample comprises 200,000 to 300,000 clones, roughly 80% of which are singletons, and 5% to 7% rests with the top ten. Sequenced input: peripheral blood. The TCR comes from a woman aged 60 to 75 with active or convalescent COVID-19. The V call is TRBV10-3, the J call TRBJ1-2; D gene ambiguous. The chain's CDR3 is CAISGDGWGYTF. The CDR3 DNA reads as TGTGCCATCAGCGGCGACGGGTGGGGCTACACCTTC.